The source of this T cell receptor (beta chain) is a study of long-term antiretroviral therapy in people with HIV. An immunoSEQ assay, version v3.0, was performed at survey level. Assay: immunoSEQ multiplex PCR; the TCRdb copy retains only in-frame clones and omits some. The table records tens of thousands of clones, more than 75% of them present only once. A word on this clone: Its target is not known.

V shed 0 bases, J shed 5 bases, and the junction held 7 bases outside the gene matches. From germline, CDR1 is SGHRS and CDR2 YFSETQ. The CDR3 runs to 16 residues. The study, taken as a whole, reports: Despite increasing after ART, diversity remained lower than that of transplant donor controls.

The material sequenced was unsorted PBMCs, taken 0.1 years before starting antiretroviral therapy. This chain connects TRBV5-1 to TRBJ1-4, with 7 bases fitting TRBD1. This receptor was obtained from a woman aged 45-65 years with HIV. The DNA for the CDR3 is TGCGCCAGCAGCTTGGGATTTGGGACAGTAAATGAAAAACTGTTTTTT. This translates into CASSLGFGTVNEKLFF.